These 25 T cell receptor beta chains came from one sample sequenced in a study of read filtering for tumor transcriptome and immune sequencing. The library was built from about 370 ng RNA with molecular barcoded adaptors for alpha/delta and beta/gamma chains. One entry per CDR3 protein, called by TCRdb with MiXCR from the reads. This table has 35,000 to 50,000 distinct CDR3 sequences, about a fifth appearing once. The sequenced sample consisted of a population of CD138-negative cells sorted from bone marrow. Receptors originate from a donor at least 40 years old with multiple myeloma.

The chain carries TRBV6-5 and TRBJ2-7; a possible D gene is TRBD1 (5 bases). Germline V CDR1 and CDR2: MNHEY, SVGAGI. V dropped 0 bases and J dropped 4 bases, with 7 bases sitting between them. The CDR3 runs 13 residues. For the CDR3, the DNA is TGTGCCAGCAGTTACTCCCAGGGATACGAGCAGTACTTC. Protein product: CASSYSQGYEQYF.

Regarding this clonotype: A much more abundant neighbour one base away suggests this may be a read error. The chain carries TRBV27 and TRBJ1-1, with D unresolved. The CDR3 is made up of 13 amino acids. The germline V gene encodes CDR1 MNHEY and CDR2 SMNVEV (reference sequence). V lost 5 bases, J lost 1 base, and 8 bases lay in between. The CDR3 region is CASSPEQNTEAFF. The CDR3 coding sequence is TGTGCCAGCAGTCCCGAACAGAACACTGAAGCTTTCTTT.

This clonotype was observed at least ten times. This chain connects TRBV28 to TRBJ1-1; D is perhaps TRBD1 (6 bases). This CDR3 spans 12 amino acids. V was pared by 7 bases and J by 4 bases, with 10 bases between. Germline V gene sequence: CDR1 MDHEN, CDR2 SYDVKM. CDR3 sequence (DNA): TGTGCCAGCACTAAGGGGGTCACTGAAGCTTTCTTT. Translated: CASTKGVTEAFF.

In its sample, this clonotype was seen many times. The CDR3 loop is CASSQAGGKRNQPQHF. The CDR3 bases are TGCGCCAGCAGCCAAGCGGGCGGGAAGAGGAATCAGCCCCAGCATTTT. The chain links TRBV4-1 to TRBJ1-5; D gene unclear. The V end lost 1 base, the J end lost 4 bases, and 14 bases lay between the germline ends. The germline CDR1 and CDR2 sequences are MGHRA and YSYEKL. The CDR3 length is 16 residues.

This clonotype has ten or more counts. V is TRBV20-1 and J is TRBJ2-7; D gene uncertain. CDR3 size: 13 residues. The germline V gene has CDR1 DFQATT and CDR2 SNEGSKA (reference sequence). V lost 1 base and J lost 0, with 7 bases in between. The CDR3 bases are TGCAGTGCTAGAGGCCAGAGCTCCTACGAGCAGTACTTC. Its translation is CSARGQSSYEQYF.

About this clonotype itself: This may be a read error: a much more frequent sequence differs by one nucleotide. This chain links TRBV24-1 with TRBJ2-2, with D unclear. The ends were cut back, 3 bases at V and 1 base at J, with 11 bases in the middle. The CDR3 extends over 16 amino acids. CDR1 and CDR2 from the germline V gene are KGHDR and SFDVKD. The CDR3 DNA reads as TGTGCCACCAGTGATCCCGAGACGGGGAACACCGGGGAGCTGTTTTTT. Translated, it gives CATSDPETGNTGELFF.

The genes are TRBV5-1 and TRBJ2-3, with 11 bases lining up with TRBD2. CDR1 and CDR2 from the germline V gene are SGHRS and YFSETQ. The CDR3 covers 16 residues. V lost 3 bases, J lost 1 base, and 4 bases stayed unmatched. The CDR3 protein is CASSSGTSGGTDTQYF. The DNA for the CDR3 is TGCGCCAGCAGCTCCGGGACTAGCGGAGGCACAGATACGCAGTATTTT. Supplemented by reference TRBV5-1 and TRBJ2-3, the full variable domain reads KAGVTQTPRYLIKTRGQQVTLSCSPISGHRSVSWYQQTPGQGLQFLFEYFSETQRNKGNFPGRFSGRQFSNSRSEMNVSTLELGDSALYLCASSSGTSGGTDTQYFGPGTRLTVL.

This clonotype was seen repeatedly, ten times or more. V is TRBV7-2 and J is TRBJ2-5; 10 bases line up with TRBD2. The CDR3 has 15 amino acids. V shed 4 bases, J shed 3 bases, and the junction held 5 bases outside the gene matches. Germline CDR1 reads SGHTA; CDR2 reads FQGNSA. Here the CDR3 reads CASSSYGLAEETQYF. CDR3 in DNA: TGTGCCAGCAGCTCCTATGGACTAGCGGAAGAGACCCAGTACTTC.

This clonotype appeared a few times. At one boundary the junction diverges from the germline segment, which might be a read error. The CDR3 nucleotides read TGTCCCAGCAGCCAGAGCCTAGCGAACGCAGATACGCAGTATTTT. This codes for CPSSQSLANADTQYF. The chain has TRBV4-2 and TRBJ2-3; possible D gene TRBD2, 6 bases. Per germline, CDR1 LGHNA and CDR2 YNFKEQ. The CDR3 runs 15 residues.

This clonotype has a handful of counts. The rearrangement uses TRBV3-1 and TRBJ2-1, with unresolved D. The V gene's germline CDR1 is LGHDT and CDR2 YNNKEL (reference sequence). V lost 2 bases and J 5 bases, leaving 7 bases between the germline ends. The CDR3 is made up of 13 amino acids. CDR3 DNA sequence: TGTGCCAGCAGCCAACATGGCGACAATGAGCAGTTCTTC. Its protein is CASSQHGDNEQFF.

This clonotype was found many times. The J gene is TRBJ2-1, the V gene TRBV20-1, with D possibly being TRBD2 (6 bases). Germline-derived CDR1 and CDR2 are DFQATT and SNEGSKA (reference sequence). The CDR3 is made up of 14 amino acids. Trimming cost V 2 bases and J 6 bases, with 14 bases left between them. CDR3 DNA: TGCAGTGCTAGATTAGTGGGACTCCCCAATGAGCAGTTCTTC. It codes for CSARLVGLPNEQFF.

This clonotype was seen just once. This could be a read error, since a much larger clone is one nucleotide away. The rearrangement uses TRBV7-2 and TRBJ2-3, with a tentative D call TRBD2 (5 bases). The germline V gene encodes CDR1 SGHTA and CDR2 FQGNSA. The CDR3 loop spans 12 amino acids. DNA for the CDR3: TGTGCCAACAGCTTTTCGGGGGATACGCAGTATTTT. As protein: CANSFSGDTQYF.

This sequence joins TRBV7-2 and TRBJ2-7; a possible D gene is TRBD2 (5 bases). The CDR3 loop spans 16 amino acids. Between the trimmed V and J ends, which lost 3 bases and 2 bases, there was a span of 17 bases. CDR1 and CDR2 from the germline V gene are SGHTA and FQGNSA. The CDR3 region is CASSFIHGITPYEQYF. The CDR3 coding sequence is TGTGCCAGCAGCTTTATCCACGGGATTACCCCCTACGAGCAGTACTTC.

At least ten counts were recorded for this clonotype. Sequence at one end of the junction differs from germline and may be a read error. V gene TRBV7-8 combines with J gene TRBJ2-3; TRBD2 agrees at 8 bases. Germline V gives CDR1 SGHVS, CDR2 FQNEAQ. The CDR3 is 15 amino acids. The CDR3 DNA reads TGTGCCAGCAGCCCCCGGGAGGGCCGCACAGATACGCAGTATTTC. Protein product: CASSPREGRTDTQYF.

The sample holds a few counts of this clonotype. The rearrangement uses TRBV2 and TRBJ2-7, with TRBD2 identical over 9 bases. The CDR3 runs 15 residues. Germline CDR1 SNHLY, CDR2 FYNNEI. Trimming took 7 bases from V and 2 from J; bases not matched to a gene: 9. As DNA, the CDR3 is TGTGCCAGCACTGGGCTAGCGGGAACCCCCTACGAGCAGTACGTC. Translation: CASTGLAGTPYEQYV.

This clonotype has at least ten counts. V usage is TRBV5-1 and J usage is TRBJ2-7, with D perhaps being TRBD1 or TRBD2 (5 bases each). Trimming removed 0 bases from V and 4 bases from J, with 17 bases in between. CDR1 and CDR2 from the germline V gene are SGHRS and YFSETQ. This CDR3 has 16 amino acids. CDR3 in DNA: TGCGCCAGCAGCTTGGTGAGGGGCACACACCATTACGAGCAGTACTTC. It translates to CASSLVRGTHHYEQYF.

This clonotype was seen at least ten times. V and J are TRBV6-2 or TRBV6-3 and TRBJ2-1, with D perhaps matching TRBD1 (5 bases). The length of the CDR3 is 15 residues. In germline, CDR1 is MNHEY, CDR2 SVGEGT. V lost 0 bases and J 4 bases, leaving 10 bases between the germline ends. The CDR3 DNA is TGTGCCAGCAGTTACTCAGGACAAACGTACAATGAGCAGTTCTTC. This encodes CASSYSGQTYNEQFF.

A word on this clonotype: Lacking the conserved final phenylalanine or tryptophan, this CDR3 likely reflects a read error. The chain carries TRBV20-1 and TRBJ2-1; D is perhaps TRBD2 (5 bases). The germline V gene has CDR1 DFQATT and CDR2 SNEGSKA (reference sequence). This CDR3 is built from 13 residues. The CDR3 here is CGATWGDYNEQFL. DNA of the CDR3: TGCGGTGCTACCTGGGGAGATTACAATGAGCAGTTCCTC.

This clonotype came up many times. This chain joins TRBV20-1 and TRBJ2-1, with 8 bases aligning to TRBD2. Germline loops: CDR1 DFQATT, CDR2 SNEGSKA (reference sequence). Unmatched junction bases numbered 12, after V lost 7 bases and J lost 4 bases. The CDR3 runs to 15 residues. The chain's CDR3 is CSVSFRGGTYNEQFF. CDR3 in DNA: TGCAGTGTCTCCTTTCGGGGGGGGACTTACAATGAGCAGTTCTTC.

At least ten counts were recorded for this clonotype. The CDR3 here is CASSREGVSGGETQYF. CDR3 sequence (DNA): TGTGCCAGCAGCCGCGAGGGGGTGTCGGGCGGTGAGACCCAGTACTTC. The V and J genes are TRBV6-1 and TRBJ2-5, with D perhaps matching TRBD1 (6 bases). Deletions cut 6 bases from V and 5 bases from J, with 22 bases between. The CDR3 sequence is 16 residues long. Germline CDR1 and CDR2: MNHNS and SASEGT.

A word on this clonotype: A much larger clone lies one base from this, so it may be a read error. This sequence joins TRBV11-3 and TRBJ2-1; TRBD2 matches at 11 bases. CDR1 is SGHNT, CDR2 YENEEA, per germline. The CDR3 runs 15 residues. CDR3 residues: CAGSSVAGGPHEQFF. The CDR3 region has the DNA TGTGCCGGCAGCTCCGTAGCGGGAGGGCCACATGAGCAGTTCTTC.

This clonotype was detected many times. V and J are TRBV7-9 and TRBJ2-5; D is ambiguous. V dropped 3 bases and J dropped 5 bases, with 10 bases sitting between them. Germline loops: CDR1 SEHNR, CDR2 FQNEAQ (reference sequence). This CDR3 contains 13 residues. DNA of the CDR3: TGTGCCAGCAGCTTGGGCCCGAGGGAGACCCAGTACTTC. This translates into CASSLGPRETQYF. The entire variable domain, with the rest obtained from reference TRBV7-9 and TRBJ2-5, is as follows: DTGVSQNPRHKITKRGQNVTFRCDPISEHNRLYWYRQTLGQGPEFLTYFQNEAQLEKSRLLSDRFSAERPKGSFSTLEIQRTEQGDSAMYLCASSLGPRETQYFGPGTRLLVL.

This clonotype was recorded a few times. The J gene is TRBJ2-3, the V gene TRBV28, with 10 nucleotides matching TRBD2. The ends lost 5 bases at V and 0 bases at J; junction bases unmatched: 2. Germline loops: CDR1 MDHEN, CDR2 SYDVKM. The CDR3 is made up of 15 amino acids. The CDR3 sequence is CASSGTSASTDTQYF. The CDR3 nucleotides read TGTGCCAGCAGTGGGACTAGCGCCAGCACAGATACGCAGTATTTT.

Many counts were recorded for this clonotype. The chain recombines TRBV11-2 with TRBJ2-5; possibly TRBD2 for D (6 bases). CDR1 SGHAT and CDR2 FQNNGV come from the germline V gene. V was shortened by 5 bases and J by 4 bases, with 20 bases between the two germline ends. The CDR3 consists of 16 residues. The CDR3 DNA reads TGTGCCAGCAGCCCTGTTTCGCGGGGTTTCGGAGAGACCCAGTACTTC. The encoded protein is CASSPVSRGFGETQYF. The full variable domain, in which reference TRBV11-2 and TRBJ2-5 provide the parts outside the CDR3, is EAGVAQSPRYKIIEKRQSVAFWCNPISGHATLYWYQQILGQGPKLLIQFQNNGVVDDSQLPKDRFSAERLKGVDSTLKIQPAKLEDSAVYLCASSPVSRGFGETQYFGPGTRLLVL.

The table lists this clonotype with many counts. This chain links TRBV5-6 with TRBJ2-2; the match to TRBD2 covers 11 bases. Germline CDR1 and CDR2: SGHDT and YYEEEE. J was trimmed by 6 bases and V by 0 bases; bases with no gene match: 4. This CDR3 has 16 amino acids. The CDR3 coding sequence is TGTGCCAGCAGCTTGGGACTAGCGGGGACGCCCGGGGAGCTGTTTTTT. As protein: CASSLGLAGTPGELFF.